This T cell receptor (beta chain) was observed in a study of tumor-infiltrating lymphocytes in localized non-small cell lung cancer. Profiling relied on immunoSEQ multiplex PCR, and the TCRdb table lists in-frame clones only, not all of them. This repertoire shows approximately 15,000 clones, roughly 43% found once; its top ten account for around 16%. This clone showed up just once. The sample comprised lung tumor tissue. This clonotype was obtained from a human donor with non-small cell lung cancer.

The CDR3 region is CASSPLGPGQDEQFF. The CDR3 bases are TGCGCCAGCAGCCCTCTCGGGCCGGGTCAGGATGAGCAGTTCTTC. The chain combines TRBV5-1 with TRBJ2-1; no clear D gene. This CDR3 has 15 amino acids. Between the trimmed V and J ends, which lost 4 bases and 8 bases, there was a span of 19 bases. The V gene's germline CDR1 is SGHRS and CDR2 YFSETQ. The variable domain in full, completed from reference TRBV5-1 and TRBJ2-1, reads KAGVTQTPRYLIKTRGQQVTLSCSPISGHRSVSWYQQTPGQGLQFLFEYFSETQRNKGNFPGRFSGRQFSNSRSEMNVSTLELGDSALYLCASSPLGPGQDEQFFGPGTRLTVL.